This T cell receptor beta chain was sequenced in a study of T-cell memory formation after mild COVID-19. Study findings and constraints: Researchers could not confirm that second-wave clones peaking on day 37 targeted SARS-CoV-2.

Using constant-segment primers, 5'RACE produced TCR alpha and TCR beta cDNA libraries carrying sample barcodes and UMIs. Using its own MiXCR run on the 5' RACE reads, TCRdb lists one record per CDR3 protein. The sample has around 410,000 distinct CDR3 sequences, about 22% seen once. Germline V lookup: CDR1 SEHNR, CDR2 FQNEAQ (reference sequence). The V gene end was trimmed by 4 bases and the J gene end by 4 bases; junction bases not matched to a gene: 7. The CDR3 runs to 16 residues. As for this clonotype: Its cognate antigen is unknown.

Sequences were obtained from PBMCs or a T cell subset sorted from them (not recorded which). The rearrangement uses TRBV7-9 and TRBJ2-4; 10 positions agree with TRBD1. This clonotype was sampled from an adult woman who had mild COVID-19 (a few samples of this study predate the infection). Cell type and time point are not known. DNA of the CDR3: TGTGCCAGCAGCTCCGGTAGACAGGGGGCGAAAAACATTCAGTACTTC. Protein sequence: CASSSGRQGAKNIQYF.